A single sample is the source of the 21 T cell receptor beta chains below, sequenced in a study of CD8+CD57+ T cells in acquired aplastic anemia. TCR beta VDJ combinations and CDR3 sequences were profiled from genomic DNA. In TCRdb, the reads were re-called with MiXCR into one record per CDR3 protein. The table records 400,000 to 500,000 distinct CDR3 sequences, about two thirds of them present only once. The source material was sorted CD4+, CD8+, or CD8+CD57+ T cells (not recorded which) from PBMCs. The source of these receptors is a human donor in good health, serving as a control.

The rearrangement uses TRBV11-2 and TRBJ1-1; no reliable D call. Trimming removed 0 bases from V and 5 bases from J, with 7 bases in between. The CDR3 is 13 amino acids. Looked up from germline, CDR1 is SGHAT and CDR2 is FQNNGV. CDR3: CASSLDISTEAFF. DNA for the CDR3: TGTGCCAGCAGCTTAGACATATCGACTGAAGCTTTCTTT.

The V call is TRBV11-3, the J call TRBJ2-1, with D possibly being TRBD1 (5 bases). Germline V lookup: CDR1 SGHNT, CDR2 YENEEA. The germline V and J ends were trimmed by 0 bases and 6 bases, with 12 bases remaining between them. CDR3 length: 15 residues. CDR3 region: CASSLDLTATNEQFF. For the CDR3, the DNA is TGTGCCAGCAGCTTAGATCTGACAGCGACCAATGAGCAGTTCTTC.

This chain joins TRBV19 and TRBJ2-6; no clear D. This CDR3 region has 14 residues. V was clipped by 7 bases and J by 0 bases, with 7 bases between them. Germline CDR1 and CDR2: LNHDA and SQIVND (reference sequence). Written as DNA, the CDR3 is TGTGCCAGTAAGGCAGCCTCTGGGGCCAACGTCCTGACTTTC. It codes for CASKAASGANVLTF.

V and J are TRBV5-1 and TRBJ1-4; 7 bases agree with TRBD1. Germline CDR1 reads SGHRS; CDR2 reads YFSETQ. V shed 7 bases and J 6 bases; nucleotides not matched to a gene: 6. The CDR3 loop spans 13 amino acids. DNA for the CDR3: TGCGCCAGCGGCACCGGGACAGATGAAAAACTGTTTTTT. Encoded protein: CASGTGTDEKLFF.

The chain employs TRBV30 and TRBJ1-2, with TRBD1 identical over 10 bases. The V gene's germline CDR1 is GTSNPN and CDR2 SVGIG (reference sequence). V lost 2 bases and J lost 2; bases outside the gene matches: 8. The CDR3 length is 16 residues. The CDR3 DNA follows: TGTGCCTGGAGTTCGACAGGGGGCGGGCGCAACTATGGCTACACCTTC. Protein sequence: CAWSSTGGGRNYGYTF.

In the case of this clonotype: Germline is not matched at one junction end, which may reflect a read error. The rearrangement links TRBV5-1 to TRBJ2-3; no definite D call. Germline values: CDR1 SGHRS, CDR2 YFSETQ. This CDR3 is built from 15 residues. CDR3 sequence: CASSVVSQTTDTQYF. CDR3 DNA sequence: TGTGCCAGCAGCGTAGTGTCCCAGACCACAGATACGCAGTATTTT.

Comment on this clonotype: One end of the junction varies from germline; a read error may be responsible. V usage is TRBV7-2 and J usage is TRBJ1-6; a weak D match, TRBD1 (6 bases). Germline CDR1 SGHTA, CDR2 FQGNSA. The CDR3 covers 14 residues. In nucleotides, the CDR3 is TGTGCCAGCAGACCTTGGACAGCTCCCTCATCCGAGCAGTTT. This encodes CASRPWTAPSSEQF.

The chain employs TRBV5-1 and TRBJ1-4, with a tentative D call TRBD1 (5 bases). The CDR3 spans 14 residues. Trimming shortened V by 4 bases and J by 5 bases, and 12 bases separated the two germline ends. Germline V gene lookup returns CDR1 SGHRS and CDR2 YFSETQ. The CDR3 loop reads CASSPMGRNEKLFF. CDR3 bases: TGCGCCAGCAGCCCCATGGGACGGAATGAAAAACTGTTTTTT.

V and J are TRBV12-3 or TRBV12-4 and TRBJ2-1; 9 bases match TRBD2. V gave up 5 bases and J gave up 4 bases; unmatched junction bases: 3. CDR3 size: 14 residues. CDR3 DNA: TGTGCCAGCAGTCGACTAGCGGAATACAATGAGCAGTTCTTC. It codes for CASSRLAEYNEQFF.

Comments on this clonotype: The CDR3 does not close with the conserved phenylalanine or tryptophan, likely indicating a read error. It is unclear where the CDR3 begins or ends on the DNA, so no DNA is shown, and the CDR3 is as TCRdb lists it. The chain couples TRBV7-9 to TRBJ2-5. The CDR3 has 13 amino acids, counting both end residues. Germline V lookup: CDR1 SEHNR, CDR2 FQNEAQ (reference sequence). This chain's CDR3 is CASSQGLQKSNEK.

This chain joins TRBV10-1 and TRBJ2-1, with D possibly matching TRBD2 (6 bases). Per germline, CDR1 WNHNN and CDR2 SYGVQD (reference sequence). With 0 bases removed from V and 7 bases from J, the gap between germline ends came to 10 bases. This CDR3 is built from 14 residues. The chain's CDR3 is CASSESAGRNEQFF. The CDR3 bases are TGCGCCAGCAGTGAGTCGGCGGGACGGAATGAGCAGTTCTTC.

There are many counts of this clonotype. J is TRBJ1-5 and V is TRBV6-5; TRBD1 agrees at 9 bases. The CDR3 is 15 amino acids. Germline CDR1 reads MNHEY; CDR2 reads SVGAGI. V trimming: 8 bases; J trimming: 4 bases; junction bases outside the gene matches: 9. As DNA, the CDR3 is TGTGCCAGCGCAGATGGACAGGGGAGAAATCAGCCCCAGCATTTT. It is translated as CASADGQGRNQPQHF.

The chain uses TRBV11-3 and TRBJ1-2, with D perhaps TRBD1 (5 bases). The CDR3 totals 14 residues. Between the trimmed V and J ends, which lost 1 base and 4 bases, there was a span of 10 bases. The V gene's germline CDR1 is SGHNT and CDR2 YENEEA. This CDR3 reads CASSLVDRGYGYTF. The DNA of the CDR3 is TGTGCCAGCAGCTTAGTCGATAGGGGCTATGGCTACACCTTC.

A word on this clonotype: The junction differs from germline at one of its ends, possibly a read error. Written as DNA, the CDR3 is TGCGCCAGCAGCCAAGTCGGGGGGGAAAAACTGTTTTTT. Residues: CASSQVGGEKLFF. The rearrangement joins TRBV7-9 to TRBJ1-4; TRBD1 might be the D (5 bases). The CDR3 covers 13 residues. Germline loops: CDR1 SEHNR, CDR2 FQNEAQ (reference sequence).

Concerning this clonotype itself: No conserved phenylalanine or tryptophan is present at the end of the CDR3, so a read error is the likely explanation. The gene calls are TRBV5-1 and TRBJ2-7; TRBD1 is a possible D gene (5 bases). CDR1 and CDR2 from the germline V gene are SGHRS and YFSETQ. CDR3 length equals 14 residues. CDR3 sequence: CASSSKQVVDEQYL. The CDR3 DNA sequence: TGCGCCAGCAGCTCCAAACAGGTGGTGGACGAACAGTACCTC.

The chain carries TRBV10-3 and TRBJ2-3, with 9 nucleotides matching TRBD2. J was trimmed by 2 bases and V by 6 bases; bases with no gene match: 9. This CDR3 has 16 amino acids. In germline, CDR1 is ENHRY, CDR2 SYGVKD. The CDR3 sequence is CAISVLAGSHTDTQYF. In nucleotides, the CDR3 is TGTGCCATCAGCGTGCTAGCGGGATCCCACACAGATACGCAGTATTTT.

This rearrangement joins TRBV5-4 to TRBJ1-1; no definite D call. Trimming stripped 0 bases from V and 1 base from J, with 13 bases between. The germline gives CDR1 SGHNT, CDR2 YYREEE (reference sequence). The CDR3 is 16 residues long. CDR3 residues: CASSLEAWVANTEAFF. CDR3 DNA: TGTGCCAGCAGCTTGGAGGCGTGGGTAGCGAACACTGAAGCTTTCTTT.

This clonotype was detected a few times. The rearrangement joins TRBV24-1 to TRBJ2-5; tentative D call: TRBD1 (6 bases). V lost 4 bases, J lost 3 bases, and 14 bases lay in between. The germline V gene has CDR1 KGHDR and CDR2 SFDVKD. The CDR3 loop spans 15 amino acids. CDR3 sequence (DNA): TGTGCCACCAGTGAATGGCAGGGGCTGGAAGAGACCCAGTACTTC. Residues: CATSEWQGLEETQYF.

To note about this clonotype: A much larger clone differs by one base, so this may be a read error. The rearrangement joins TRBV20-1 to TRBJ1-1, with D maybe TRBD1 (6 bases). Germline V CDR1 and CDR2: DFQATT, SNEGSKA (reference sequence). The CDR3 has 14 residues. V lost 3 bases, J lost 4 bases, and 15 bases lay in between. In DNA form, the CDR3 reads TGCAGTGCTAGCGATAACACAGGGAGCACTGAAGCTTTCTTT. Translated, it gives CSASDNTGSTEAFF.

V is TRBV12-5 and J is TRBJ1-3; D remains ambiguous. CDR1 is LGHNT and CDR2 is FRNRAP in the germline V gene. This CDR3 spans 15 amino acids. CDR3 sequence reads: CASSEVPDSGNTIYF. The CDR3 DNA follows: TGTGCCAGCAGTGAAGTGCCGGACTCTGGAAACACCATATATTTT.

The CDR3 sequence: CASMIMARRNEQYF. CDR3 sequence (DNA): TGTGCCAGCATGATCATGGCACGAAGGAACGAGCAGTACTTC. The rearrangement joins TRBV5-8 to TRBJ2-7; D remains unclear. The germline V gene has CDR1 SGHTS and CDR2 YDEGEE. The CDR3 is 14 residues long. V lost 6 bases, J lost 5 bases, and 18 bases lay in between. Using reference TRBV5-8 and TRBJ2-7 for the parts outside the CDR3, the full variable domain is EAGVTQSPTHLIKTRGQQATLRCSPISGHTSVYWYQQALGLGLQFLLWYDEGEERNRGNFPPRFSGRQFPNYSSELNVNALELEDSALYLCASMIMARRNEQYFGPGTRLTVT.